The clone carrying this TCR beta chain was counted between two and nine times. Its antigen remains unknown. The data derive from a study of beta chain features in type 1 diabetes. As for the study in general: All of the samples together had 107,917,701 sorted cells examined. Whole-study results and caveats: Individuals with type 1 diabetes displayed fewer insertions and more deletions at VDJ junctions. The question of HLA type influencing TCRB rearrangement was one that remained unresolved here.

Expressed TCRB transcripts were sequenced because the isolated RNA had all been reverse transcribed beforehand. The protocol was immunoSEQ multiplex PCR, while the TCRdb copy is restricted to in-frame clones and leaves out a portion. Among a few hundred thousand clones listed, roughly 30% were seen once. Germline CDR1 and CDR2: SEHNR and FQNEAQ (reference sequence). V was shortened by 2 bases and J by 10 bases, with 6 bases between the two germline ends. The CDR3 runs to 11 residues. This clonotype originated in a man aged 25 to 40 in good health. V is TRBV7-9 and J is TRBJ2-1; D gene ambiguous. Input material: central memory CD4+ T cells from blood. The CDR3 DNA follows: TGTGCCAGCAGCTTAAGTACGGAGCAGTTCTTC. It yields the protein CASSLSTEQFF. Together with reference TRBV7-9 and TRBJ2-1, the CDR3 gives the full variable domain: DTGVSQNPRHKITKRGQNVTFRCDPISEHNRLYWYRQTLGQGPEFLTYFQNEAQLEKSRLLSDRFSAERPKGSFSTLEIQRTEQGDSAMYLCASSLSTEQFFGPGTRLTVL.